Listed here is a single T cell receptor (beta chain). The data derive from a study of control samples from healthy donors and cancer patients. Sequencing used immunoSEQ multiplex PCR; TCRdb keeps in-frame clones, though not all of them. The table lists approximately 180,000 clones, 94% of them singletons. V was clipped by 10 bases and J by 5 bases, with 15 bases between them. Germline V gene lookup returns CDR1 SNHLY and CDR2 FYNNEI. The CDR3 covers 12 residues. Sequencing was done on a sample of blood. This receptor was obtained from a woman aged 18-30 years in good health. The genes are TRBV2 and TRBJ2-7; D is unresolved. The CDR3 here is CATSAESHEQYF. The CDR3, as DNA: TGTGCCACCTCGGCGGAGTCCCACGAGCAGTACTTC. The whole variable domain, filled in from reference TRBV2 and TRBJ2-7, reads EPEVTQTPSHQVTQMGQEVILRCVPISNHLYFYWYRQILGQKVEFLVSFYNNEISEKSEIFDDQFSVERPDGSNFTLKIRSTKLEDSAMYFCATSAESHEQYFGPGTRLTVT.